The 15 T cell receptor beta chains below were found in one sample sequenced in a study of read filtering for tumor transcriptome and immune sequencing. Molecular barcoded adaptors covering alpha/delta and beta/gamma chains were used on approximately 400 ng RNA. TCRdb re-called the reads with MiXCR, one entry per CDR3 protein. Of tens of thousands of distinct CDR3 sequences in the sample, about a fifth were seen once. The material sequenced was a population of CD138-negative cells sorted from bone marrow. The receptors shown here come from a donor aged 40 or over with multiple myeloma.

This clonotype was counted at least ten times. At one of its ends the junction is not consistent with the germline gene, which may arise from a read error. V gene TRBV29-1 combines with J gene TRBJ2-3, with 10 bases lining up with TRBD2. The length of the CDR3 is 12 residues. CDR1 is SQVTM and CDR2 is ANQGSEA in the germline V gene. The CDR3 nucleotides read TGCAGCGTTCAGATGACTAGCGGGCCGGCGGATTTT. It is translated as CSVQMTSGPADF.

This clonotype was picked up many times. CDR3 region: CASSFPGQGDGYTF. CDR3 coding DNA: TGTGCCAGCAGTTTCCCTGGACAGGGAGACGGCTACACCTTC. V usage is TRBV12-3 or TRBV12-4 and J usage is TRBJ1-2, with 8 bases lining up with TRBD1. V dropped 3 bases and J dropped 8; count of bases not matched to a gene: 8. The CDR3 is made up of 14 amino acids.

For this clonotype: This sequence may be a read error, since a much larger clone differs from it by one base. Here the CDR3 DNA reads TGTGCCAGCGGAGGGACCCGGTCAGGGGAAAAACTGTTTTTT. Protein product: CASGGTRSGEKLFF. The chain links TRBV2 to TRBJ1-4; a weak D match, TRBD1 (5 bases). The CDR3 length is 14 residues. Per germline, CDR1 SNHLY and CDR2 FYNNEI. V dropped 8 bases and J dropped 8 bases, with 18 bases sitting between them.

Many counts were recorded for this clonotype. The chain employs TRBV12-3 or TRBV12-4 and TRBJ1-5; D uncertain. Trimming took off 7 bases at V and 3 bases at J, with 13 bases between the two ends. The CDR3 contains 14 residues. The CDR3 DNA sequence: TGTGCCAGCACAGGAGATGTTAACAATCAGCCCCAGCATTTT. This sequence encodes CASTGDVNNQPQHF.

The table lists this clonotype with a few counts. A junction end diverges from the germline sequence, so it may reflect a read error. The genes are TRBV6-4 and TRBJ2-4; the D call may be TRBD1 or TRBD2 (5 bases each). The CDR3 consists of 15 residues. Germline assignment: CDR1 MRHNA and CDR2 SNTAGT. The CDR3, as DNA: TGTGCCAGCGGTGACAACCAGGGAGTCGAAAACATTCAGTACTTC. As protein: CASGDNQGVENIQYF.

Concerning this clonotype: The germline gene is not matched at one end of the junction; a read error may be the cause. The genes are TRBV20-1 and TRBJ2-1; tentative D call: TRBD2 (5 bases). Germline V gene lookup returns CDR1 DFQATT and CDR2 SNEGSKA (reference sequence). The CDR3 spans 18 residues. The CDR3 DNA follows: TGCAGTGCTAGAGATGCAAGGTCTATTAGCGCTAGAACGAATGAACAGTTCTTC. Translating it yields CSARDARSISARTNEQFF.

In this sample, this clonotype turned up a few times. The J gene is TRBJ2-2, the V gene TRBV11-2; D not resolved. V was trimmed by 5 bases and J by 7 bases, leaving 17 bases between them. This CDR3 contains 15 residues. Looked up from germline, CDR1 is SGHAT and CDR2 is FQNNGV. CDR3 DNA: TGTGCCAGCAGCCAAACCATTACTTTGGGCGGGGAGCTGTTTTTT. Its protein product is CASSQTITLGGELFF.

This clonotype has ten or more counts. The rearrangement joins TRBV5-4 to TRBJ2-7, with TRBD2 matching over 7 bases. Trimming removed 0 bases from V and 3 bases from J; junction bases left unmatched: 6. The germline V gene encodes CDR1 SGHNT and CDR2 YYREEE (reference sequence). This CDR3 comprises 15 residues. CDR3 DNA: TGTGCCAGCAGCTTGGACTGGAGCGGGAACTACGAGCAGTACTTC. It specifies CASSLDWSGNYEQYF.

This clonotype has ten or more counts. V usage is TRBV5-6 and J usage is TRBJ1-4; D is unclear. This CDR3 is 15 amino acids long. Deletions cut 6 bases from V and 0 bases from J, with 12 bases between. From germline, CDR1 is SGHDT and CDR2 YYEEEE. CDR3 DNA: TGTGCCAGCACCTTCGGGTCAGCAACTAATGAAAAACTGTTTTTT. It yields the protein CASTFGSATNEKLFF.

The chain couples TRBV20-1 to TRBJ2-3; the D gene is possibly TRBD1 (6 bases). The CDR3 loop spans 13 amino acids. Germline CDR1 is DFQATT and CDR2 is SNEGSKA (reference sequence). CDR3 protein: CSGRDTRTDTQYF. CDR3 DNA: TGCAGCGGCCGGGACACTCGAACAGATACGCAGTATTTT.

This chain joins TRBV6-1 and TRBJ2-1; 9 bases align to TRBD1. The germline gives CDR1 MNHNS, CDR2 SASEGT. The CDR3 consists of 14 residues. V lost 7 bases to trimming and J lost 2 bases; unmatched junction nucleotides: 3. In nucleotides, the CDR3 is TGTGCCAGCAACGGACAGGGGACCTACAATGAGCAGTTCTTC. Translated, it gives CASNGQGTYNEQFF.

The sample holds many counts of this clonotype. The chain employs TRBV5-1 and TRBJ2-5; D possibly uses TRBD1 or TRBD2 (5 bases each). V lost 0 bases, J lost 7 bases, and 13 bases lay in between. The CDR3 contains 14 residues. CDR1 SGHRS and CDR2 YFSETQ come from the germline V gene. The chain's CDR3 is CASSLGGSSGTQYF. For the CDR3, the DNA is TGCGCCAGCAGCTTGGGGGGGTCCTCCGGGACCCAGTACTTC.

This clonotype was seen many times. The J gene is TRBJ2-6, the V gene TRBV7-3; 7 positions match TRBD1. The J segment lost 4 bases and the V segment lost 5 bases, leaving 5 bases of the junction unmatched. This CDR3 has 15 amino acids. Germline V lookup: CDR1 SGHTA, CDR2 FQGTGA. The CDR3 is CASSLTGVGANVLTF. CDR3 sequence (DNA): TGTGCCAGCAGCCTCACAGGGGTCGGGGCCAACGTCCTGACTTTC.

This clonotype was observed at least ten times. The chain couples TRBV11-2 to TRBJ2-7; 9 positions match TRBD2. The CDR3 is 15 amino acids. Germline CDR1 SGHAT, CDR2 FQNNGV. V lost 5 bases to trimming and J lost 3 bases; unmatched junction nucleotides: 8. The CDR3, as DNA: TGTGCCAGCAGCGTCACCGGGACTAGCAGCTACGAGCAGTACTTC. Encoded protein: CASSVTGTSSYEQYF.

Concerning this clonotype itself: A far larger clone differs by one base, so this is likely a read error. The rearrangement joins TRBV12-3 or TRBV12-4 to TRBJ2-4, with 7 bases fitting TRBD1. The CDR3 is made up of 17 amino acids. V shed 6 bases and J 4 bases; nucleotides not matched to a gene: 15. The chain's CDR3 is CASSFRQGAIDKNIQYF. In DNA, the CDR3 is TGTGCCAGCAGCTTTAGACAGGGCGCTATCGATAAAAACATTCAGTACTTC.